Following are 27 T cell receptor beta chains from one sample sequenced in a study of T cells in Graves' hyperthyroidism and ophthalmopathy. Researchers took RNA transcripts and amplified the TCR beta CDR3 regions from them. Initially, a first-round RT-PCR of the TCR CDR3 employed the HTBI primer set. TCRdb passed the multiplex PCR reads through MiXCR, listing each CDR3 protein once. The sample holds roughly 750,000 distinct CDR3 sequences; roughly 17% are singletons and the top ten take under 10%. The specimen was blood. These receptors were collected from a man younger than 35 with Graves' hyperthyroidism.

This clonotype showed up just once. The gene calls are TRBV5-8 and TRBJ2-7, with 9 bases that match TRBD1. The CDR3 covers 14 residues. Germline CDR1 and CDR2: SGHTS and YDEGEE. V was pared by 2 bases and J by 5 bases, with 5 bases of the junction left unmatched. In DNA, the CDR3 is TGTGCCAGCAGCTTTGGGACAGGGACCAACGAGCAGTACTTC. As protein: CASSFGTGTNEQYF.

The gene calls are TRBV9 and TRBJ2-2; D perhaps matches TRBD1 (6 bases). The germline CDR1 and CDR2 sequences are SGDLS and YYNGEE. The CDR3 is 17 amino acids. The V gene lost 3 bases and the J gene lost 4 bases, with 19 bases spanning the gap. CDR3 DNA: TGTGCCAGCAGCGCCTACCCCGGGACAAGCGGCACCGGGGAGCTGTTTTTT. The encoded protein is CASSAYPGTSGTGELFF.

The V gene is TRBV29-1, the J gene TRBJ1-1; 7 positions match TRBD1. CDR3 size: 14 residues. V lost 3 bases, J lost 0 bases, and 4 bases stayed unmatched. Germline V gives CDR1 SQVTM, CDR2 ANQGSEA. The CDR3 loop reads CSVDRGNLNTEAFF. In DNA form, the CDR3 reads TGCAGCGTTGACAGGGGGAATTTGAACACTGAAGCTTTCTTT.

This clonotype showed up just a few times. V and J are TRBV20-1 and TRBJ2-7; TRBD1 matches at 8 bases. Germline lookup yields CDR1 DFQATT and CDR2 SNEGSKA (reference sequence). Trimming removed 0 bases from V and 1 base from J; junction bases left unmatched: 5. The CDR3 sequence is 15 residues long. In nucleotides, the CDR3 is TGCAGTGCTAGAGATCGGCGGACAGGGTCCTACGAGCAGTACTTC. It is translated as CSARDRRTGSYEQYF.

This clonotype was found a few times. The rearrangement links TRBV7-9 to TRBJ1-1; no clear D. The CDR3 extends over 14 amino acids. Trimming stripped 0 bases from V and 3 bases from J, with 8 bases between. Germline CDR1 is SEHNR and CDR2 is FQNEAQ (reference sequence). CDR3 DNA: TGTGCCAGCAGCTTAGCGGAGTACGACACTGAAGCTTTCTTT. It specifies CASSLAEYDTEAFF.

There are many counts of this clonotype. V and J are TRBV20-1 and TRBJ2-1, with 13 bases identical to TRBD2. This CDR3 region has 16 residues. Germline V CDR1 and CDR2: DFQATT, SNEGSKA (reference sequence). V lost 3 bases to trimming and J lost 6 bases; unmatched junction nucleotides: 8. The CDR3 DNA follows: TGCAGTGCTAGTTCTCCCGGGACTAGCGGGGCCAATGAGCAGTTCTTC. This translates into CSASSPGTSGANEQFF.

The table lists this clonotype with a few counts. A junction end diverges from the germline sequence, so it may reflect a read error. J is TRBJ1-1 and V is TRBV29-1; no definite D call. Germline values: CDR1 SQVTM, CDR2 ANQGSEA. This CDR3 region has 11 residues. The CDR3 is CSVRENTKAFF. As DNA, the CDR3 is TGCAGCGTGAGGGAGAACACTAAAGCTTTCTTT.

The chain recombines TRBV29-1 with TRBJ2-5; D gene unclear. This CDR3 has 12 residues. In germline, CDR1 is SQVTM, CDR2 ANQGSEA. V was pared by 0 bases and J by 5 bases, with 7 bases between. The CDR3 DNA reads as TGCAGCGTTGAAGATTTAGTTGAGACCCAGTACTTC. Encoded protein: CSVEDLVETQYF.

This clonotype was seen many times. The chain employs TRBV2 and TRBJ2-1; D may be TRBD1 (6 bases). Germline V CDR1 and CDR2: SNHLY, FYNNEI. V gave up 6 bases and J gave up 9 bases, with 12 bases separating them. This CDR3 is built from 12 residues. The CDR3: CASRTGGGEQFF. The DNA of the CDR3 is TGTGCCAGCAGGACAGGCGGTGGTGAGCAGTTCTTC.

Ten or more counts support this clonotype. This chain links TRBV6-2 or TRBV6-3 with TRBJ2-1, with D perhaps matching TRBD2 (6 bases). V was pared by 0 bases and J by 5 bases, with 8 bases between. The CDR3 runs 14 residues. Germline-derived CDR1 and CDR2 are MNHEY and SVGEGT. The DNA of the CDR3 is TGTGCCAGCAGTTACTCGGCTAGCGACAATGAGCAGTTCTTC. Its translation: CASSYSASDNEQFF.

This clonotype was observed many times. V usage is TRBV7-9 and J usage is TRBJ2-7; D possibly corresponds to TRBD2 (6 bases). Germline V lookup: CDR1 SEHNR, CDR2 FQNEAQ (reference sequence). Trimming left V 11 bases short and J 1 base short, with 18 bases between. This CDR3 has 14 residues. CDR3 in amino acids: CAGMTEGTSYEQYF. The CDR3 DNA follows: TGTGCCGGTATGACGGAGGGGACTTCCTACGAGCAGTACTTC. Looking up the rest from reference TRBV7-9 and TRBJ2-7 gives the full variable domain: DTGVSQNPRHKITKRGQNVTFRCDPISEHNRLYWYRQTLGQGPEFLTYFQNEAQLEKSRLLSDRFSAERPKGSFSTLEIQRTEQGDSAMYLCAGMTEGTSYEQYFGPGTRLTVT.

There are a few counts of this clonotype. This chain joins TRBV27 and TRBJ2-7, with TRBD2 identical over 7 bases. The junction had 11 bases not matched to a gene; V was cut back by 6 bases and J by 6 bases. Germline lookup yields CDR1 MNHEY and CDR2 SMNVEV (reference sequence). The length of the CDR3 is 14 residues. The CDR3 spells CASRPSGIAGEQYF. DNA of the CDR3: TGTGCCAGCAGACCCAGCGGGATCGCCGGCGAGCAGTACTTC.

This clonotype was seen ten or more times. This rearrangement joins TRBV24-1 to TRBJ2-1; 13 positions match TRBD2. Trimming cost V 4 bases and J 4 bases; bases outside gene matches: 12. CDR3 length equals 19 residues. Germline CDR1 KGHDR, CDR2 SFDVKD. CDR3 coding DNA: TGTGCCACCAGTGAGTCGGGACTAGCGGGATTAAAGAGGTACAATGAGCAGTTCTTC. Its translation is CATSESGLAGLKRYNEQFF.

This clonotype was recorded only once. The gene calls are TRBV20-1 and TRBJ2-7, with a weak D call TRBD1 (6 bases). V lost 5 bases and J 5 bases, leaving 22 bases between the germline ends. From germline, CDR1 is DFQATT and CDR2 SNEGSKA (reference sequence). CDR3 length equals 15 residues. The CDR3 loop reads CSAEPGGGPLNEQYF. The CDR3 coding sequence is TGCAGTGCTGAACCCGGTGGGGGCCCCCTCAACGAGCAGTACTTC.

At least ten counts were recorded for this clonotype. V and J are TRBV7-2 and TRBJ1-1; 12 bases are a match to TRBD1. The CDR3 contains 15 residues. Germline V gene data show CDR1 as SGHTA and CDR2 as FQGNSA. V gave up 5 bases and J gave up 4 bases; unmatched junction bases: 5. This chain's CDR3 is CASSTGQGAATEAFF. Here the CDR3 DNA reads TGTGCCAGCAGCACGGGACAGGGGGCTGCCACTGAAGCTTTCTTT.

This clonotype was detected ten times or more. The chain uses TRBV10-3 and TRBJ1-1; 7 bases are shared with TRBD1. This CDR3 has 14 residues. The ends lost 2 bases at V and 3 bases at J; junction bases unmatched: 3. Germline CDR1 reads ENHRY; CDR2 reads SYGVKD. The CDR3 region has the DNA TGTGCCATCAGTGAGGAGGGGGCGGACACTGAAGCTTTCTTT. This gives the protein CAISEEGADTEAFF.

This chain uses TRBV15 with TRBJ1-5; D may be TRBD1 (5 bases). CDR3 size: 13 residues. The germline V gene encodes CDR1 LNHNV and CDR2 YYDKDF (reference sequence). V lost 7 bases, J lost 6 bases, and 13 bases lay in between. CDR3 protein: CATKPGKGQPQHF. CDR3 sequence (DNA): TGTGCCACCAAACCAGGGAAGGGTCAGCCCCAGCATTTT. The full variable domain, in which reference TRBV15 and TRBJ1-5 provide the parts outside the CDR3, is DAMVIQNPRYQVTQFGKPVTLSCSQTLNHNVMYWYQQKSSQAPKLLFHYYDKDFNNEADTPDNFQSRRPNTSFCFLDIRSPGLGDTAMYLCATKPGKGQPQHFGDGTRLSIL.

The CDR3 loop reads CASSELYSGDRDTQYF. As DNA, the CDR3 is TGCGCCAGCAGTGAGCTTTATAGCGGGGACCGAGATACGCAGTATTTT. The chain carries TRBV10-1 and TRBJ2-3; TRBD2 matches 8 bases. This CDR3 has 16 amino acids. The germline gives CDR1 WNHNN, CDR2 SYGVQD (reference sequence). V was clipped by 2 bases and J by 5 bases; unmatched bases: 9.

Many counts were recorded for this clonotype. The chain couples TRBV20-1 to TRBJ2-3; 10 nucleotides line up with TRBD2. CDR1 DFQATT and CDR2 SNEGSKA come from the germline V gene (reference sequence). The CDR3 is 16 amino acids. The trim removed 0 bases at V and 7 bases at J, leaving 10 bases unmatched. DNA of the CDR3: TGCAGTGCTAGAGATCAAATGGGACTAGCGAGTAATACGCAGTATTTT. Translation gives CSARDQMGLASNTQYF.

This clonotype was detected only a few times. The CDR3, as DNA: TGCAGTGCTAGTTCCGATGCTAAGGAAGGGGGGTATTTT. This gives the protein CSASSDAKEGGYF. The V gene is TRBV20-1, the J gene TRBJ2-3; possible D gene TRBD1, 6 bases. Trimming took 3 bases from V and 14 from J, leaving 21 bases between them. CDR3 length: 13 residues. In germline, CDR1 is DFQATT, CDR2 SNEGSKA (reference sequence).

The CDR3 bases are TGTGCCAGCAGCCGGGCCTTTAATGAAAAACTGTTTTTT. Amino acid sequence: CASSRAFNEKLFF. The chain recombines TRBV6-1 with TRBJ1-4; no clear D gene. This CDR3 comprises 13 residues. V was shortened by 6 bases and J by 4 bases, with 9 bases between the two germline ends. The germline gives CDR1 MNHNS, CDR2 SASEGT.

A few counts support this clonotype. The CDR3 nucleotides are TGTGCCAGCAGTTACTCGAAGGGTGAGCAGTTCTTC. Amino acids: CASSYSKGEQFF. V gene TRBV6-5 combines with J gene TRBJ2-1; D call uncertain. Trimming shortened V by 0 bases and J by 9 bases, and 6 bases separated the two germline ends. Germline-derived CDR1 and CDR2 are MNHEY and SVGAGI. The CDR3 loop spans 12 amino acids.

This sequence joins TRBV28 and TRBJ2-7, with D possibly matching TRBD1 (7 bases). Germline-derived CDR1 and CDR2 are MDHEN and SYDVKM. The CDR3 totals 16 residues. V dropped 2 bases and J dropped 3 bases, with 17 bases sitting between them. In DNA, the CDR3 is TGTGCCAGCAGTTTAAGGGGGCTAGCGCTGCTCTACGAGCAGTACTTC. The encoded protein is CASSLRGLALLYEQYF.

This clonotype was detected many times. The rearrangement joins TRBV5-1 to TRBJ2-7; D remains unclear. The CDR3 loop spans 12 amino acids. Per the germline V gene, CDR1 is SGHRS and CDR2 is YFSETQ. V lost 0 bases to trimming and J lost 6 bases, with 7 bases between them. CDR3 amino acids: CASSLDISEQYF. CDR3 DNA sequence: TGCGCCAGCAGCTTGGATATCTCCGAGCAGTACTTC.

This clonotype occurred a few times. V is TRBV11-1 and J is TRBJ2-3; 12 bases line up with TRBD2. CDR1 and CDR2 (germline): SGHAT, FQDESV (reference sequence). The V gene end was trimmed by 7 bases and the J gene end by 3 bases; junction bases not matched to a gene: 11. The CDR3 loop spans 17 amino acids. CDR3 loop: CASTRRRTSGITDTQYF. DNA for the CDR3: TGTGCCAGCACCCGGCGGAGGACTAGCGGGATAACAGATACGCAGTATTTT.

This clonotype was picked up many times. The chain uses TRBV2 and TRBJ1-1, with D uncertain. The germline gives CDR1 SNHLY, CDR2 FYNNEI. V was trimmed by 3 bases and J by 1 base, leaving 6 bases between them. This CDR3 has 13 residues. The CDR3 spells CASSELENTEAFF. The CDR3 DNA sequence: TGTGCCAGCAGTGAGTTGGAGAACACTGAAGCTTTCTTT.

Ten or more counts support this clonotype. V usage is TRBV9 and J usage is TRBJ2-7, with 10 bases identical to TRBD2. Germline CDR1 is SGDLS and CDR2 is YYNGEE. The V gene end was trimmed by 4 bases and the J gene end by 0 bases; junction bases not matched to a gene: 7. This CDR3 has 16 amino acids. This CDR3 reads CASSIGASGSSYEQYF. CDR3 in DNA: TGTGCCAGCAGCATAGGGGCTAGCGGGAGCTCCTACGAGCAGTACTTC.